Following are 29 T cell receptor beta chains from one sample sequenced in a study of cytomegalovirus exposure and HLA in healthy donors. Primers included in the PCR were 60 Vbeta and 13 Jbeta primers. Assay: immunoSEQ multiplex PCR; the TCRdb copy retains only in-frame clones and omits some. This table has some 270,000 clones, around 90% appearing once. Specimen: PBMCs. These receptors were obtained from a girl aged 2-9 years in good health and CMV-seronegative.

The CDR3 DNA reads as TGTGCCAGCAGCGGCAGGGATTCGGAGAACACTGAAGCTTTCTTT. It encodes CASSGRDSENTEAFF. The rearrangement links TRBV5-8 to TRBJ1-1; perhaps TRBD1 as D (5 bases). Germline V gene data show CDR1 as SGHTS and CDR2 as YDEGEE. The ends were cut back, 4 bases at V and 1 base at J, with 14 bases in the middle. The CDR3 runs 15 residues.

The chain carries TRBV5-1 and TRBJ1-6; 8 bases map to TRBD1. J gave up 8 bases and V 4 bases, and 8 bases lay outside the gene matches. The CDR3 contains 15 residues. Germline V gives CDR1 SGHRS, CDR2 YFSETQ. The CDR3 nucleotides read TGCGCCAGCAGCATAGGGACAGGCCGGCATTCACCCCTCCACTTT. Translating it yields CASSIGTGRHSPLHF.

V gene TRBV11-1 combines with J gene TRBJ2-3; 9 bases match TRBD2. CDR1 and CDR2 (germline): SGHAT, FQDESV (reference sequence). The J segment lost 2 bases and the V segment lost 3 bases, leaving 9 bases of the junction unmatched. The CDR3 length is 17 residues. The CDR3 nucleotides read TGTGCCAGCAGCTTGGACGGAGCGGGGGGCTCCACAGATACGCAGTATTTT. Amino acid sequence: CASSLDGAGGSTDTQYF.

The chain is built from TRBV10-3 and TRBJ1-4; 7 bases are shared with TRBD1. The V gene's germline CDR1 is ENHRY and CDR2 SYGVKD. This CDR3 region has 16 residues. V was pared by 2 bases and J by 6 bases, with 9 bases of the junction left unmatched. CDR3: CAISETEGATDEKLFF. DNA for the CDR3: TGTGCCATCAGTGAGACTGAGGGGGCGACGGATGAAAAACTGTTTTTT.

The chain couples TRBV5-4 to TRBJ2-7; possibly TRBD1 for D (7 bases). The V end lost 4 bases, the J end lost 3 bases, and 17 bases lay between the germline ends. Germline V gene lookup returns CDR1 SGHNT and CDR2 YYREEE (reference sequence). This CDR3 has 15 amino acids. The CDR3 DNA is TGTGCCAGCAGCCCGCGGGACAGCAAGTACTACGAGCAGTACTTC. Residues: CASSPRDSKYYEQYF. The whole variable domain, filled in from reference TRBV5-4 and TRBJ2-7, reads ETGVTQSPTHLIKTRGQQVTLRCSSQSGHNTVSWYQQALGQGPQFIFQYYREEENGRGNFPPRFSGLQFPNYSSELNVNALELDDSALYLCASSPRDSKYYEQYFGPGTRLTVT.

CDR3 DNA: TGCGCCAGCAGCTTGGTTTGGGGCGGGAGTCAGTACGAGCAGTACTTC. Protein: CASSLVWGGSQYEQYF. The V and J genes are TRBV5-1 and TRBJ2-7; 7 nucleotides align to TRBD2. CDR1 and CDR2 (germline): SGHRS, YFSETQ. This CDR3 is built from 16 residues. Germline trimming cut 0 bases from V and 4 bases from J; bases unmatched to any gene: 10.

The V gene is TRBV27, the J gene TRBJ1-5; 11 bases align to TRBD1. After removal of 6 bases from V and 4 bases from J, the junction contained 5 bases not matched to a gene. CDR3 length equals 15 residues. Germline CDR1 and CDR2: MNHEY and SMNVEV (reference sequence). CDR3 sequence: CASRPGTGGNQPQHF. In nucleotides, the CDR3 is TGTGCCAGCAGGCCGGGGACAGGGGGAAATCAGCCCCAGCATTTT.

The V and J genes are TRBV19 and TRBJ1-6, with D perhaps TRBD1 (5 bases). Germline values: CDR1 LNHDA, CDR2 SQIVND (reference sequence). Trimming shortened V by 6 bases and J by 5 bases, and 14 bases separated the two germline ends. CDR3 length equals 15 residues. This CDR3 reads CASSRSGGNNSPLHF. CDR3 coding DNA: TGTGCCAGTAGCCGCTCGGGGGGTAATAATTCACCCCTCCACTTT.

The CDR3 loop reads CASSSAQDPYEQYF. CDR3 bases: TGTGCCAGCTCAAGCGCACAGGACCCCTACGAGCAGTACTTC. The V call is TRBV18, the J call TRBJ2-7; D is perhaps TRBD1 (5 bases). CDR1 KGHSH and CDR2 LQKENI come from the germline V gene. Trimming cost V 5 bases and J 2 bases, with 13 bases left between them. CDR3 length: 14 residues. Combining the CDR3 with reference TRBV18 and TRBJ2-7 gives the whole variable domain NAGVMQNPRHLVRRRGQEARLRCSPMKGHSHVYWYRQLPEEGLKFMVYLQKENIIDESGMPKERFSAEFPKEGPSILRIQQVVRGDSAAYFCASSSAQDPYEQYFGPGTRLTVT.

The chain employs TRBV6-5 and TRBJ2-7; 8 bases fit TRBD2. The CDR3 consists of 13 residues. Germline CDR1 MNHEY, CDR2 SVGAGI. The junction had 9 bases not matched to a gene; V was cut back by 7 bases and J by 7 bases. CDR3 bases: TGTGCCAGCAAGGGTCTTACGGGAGGGGAGCAGTACTTC. This sequence encodes CASKGLTGGEQYF.

V and J are TRBV11-2 and TRBJ2-7; 9 bases line up with TRBD1. This CDR3 has 17 residues. V was clipped by 5 bases and J by 0 bases; unmatched bases: 11. Germline CDR1 reads SGHAT; CDR2 reads FQNNGV. As DNA, the CDR3 is TGTGCCAGCAGCCCCTACCGCCGGGACAGGGTCTCCTACGAGCAGTACTTC. Encoded protein: CASSPYRRDRVSYEQYF.

The count of this clone is one. Compared with germline, one end of the junction differs, possibly owing to a read error. This rearrangement joins TRBV5-4 to TRBJ2-3; the match to TRBD2 covers 7 bases. Per germline, CDR1 SGHNT and CDR2 YYREEE (reference sequence). This CDR3 comprises 16 residues. The CDR3 spells CASTLAEGGPIDTQYF. The CDR3 DNA reads as TGTGCCAGCACCTTGGCGGAGGGAGGGCCGATAGATACGCAGTATTTT.

The rearrangement uses TRBV5-6 and TRBJ2-1, with 12 nucleotides matching TRBD2. The CDR3 extends over 17 amino acids. Germline V lookup: CDR1 SGHDT, CDR2 YYEEEE. Trimming took 5 bases from V and 10 from J; bases not matched to a gene: 16. Here the CDR3 reads CASRLGLAGGGDVEQFF. CDR3 nucleotide sequence: TGTGCCAGCAGGCTAGGGCTAGCGGGGGGGGGAGATGTGGAGCAGTTCTTC.

This chain connects TRBV27 to TRBJ1-4; 8 nucleotides line up with TRBD1. Per germline, CDR1 MNHEY and CDR2 SMNVEV (reference sequence). J lost 7 bases, V lost 6 bases, and 10 bases had no gene match. The CDR3 runs 15 residues. For the CDR3, the DNA is TGTGCCAGCAGGAGTTGGGGGACAGGCGGTGAAAAACTGTTTTTT. Protein sequence: CASRSWGTGGEKLFF.

This chain connects TRBV11-2 to TRBJ2-7, with TRBD2 identical over 7 bases. The CDR3 has 14 residues. Germline assignment: CDR1 SGHAT and CDR2 FQNNGV. The V segment lost 5 bases and the J segment 2 bases; nucleotides outside the gene matches: 6. The DNA for the CDR3 is TGTGCCAGCAGCCCCTCTAGCGGAACCTACGAGCAGTACTTC. Translating gives CASSPSSGTYEQYF.

The gene calls are TRBV27 and TRBJ2-3; 10 bases line up with TRBD2. Germline V lookup: CDR1 MNHEY, CDR2 SMNVEV (reference sequence). CDR3 length: 15 residues. Trimming took 5 bases from V and 5 from J; bases not matched to a gene: 7. The CDR3, as DNA: TGTGCCAGCAGTCTAGGGGCTAGCGGGGGAGATACGCAGTATTTT. Protein: CASSLGASGGDTQYF.

This chain joins TRBV6-1 and TRBJ2-1; the D gene is possibly TRBD2 (6 bases). The length of the CDR3 is 15 residues. V lost 3 bases and J 3 bases, leaving 12 bases between the germline ends. Germline V gives CDR1 MNHNS, CDR2 SASEGT. This chain's CDR3 is CASSEGLQFYNEQFF. In DNA form, the CDR3 reads TGTGCCAGCAGTGAGGGACTGCAATTCTACAATGAGCAGTTCTTC.

V and J are TRBV28 and TRBJ1-5; D is unresolved. The V end lost 2 bases, the J end lost 4 bases, and 9 bases lay between the germline ends. In germline, CDR1 is MDHEN, CDR2 SYDVKM. The CDR3 is 14 amino acids. CDR3 sequence (DNA): TGTGCCAGCAGTTTAAACGGGGAGAATCAGCCCCAGCATTTT. Its protein is CASSLNGENQPQHF.

The V call is TRBV19, the J call TRBJ1-5; TRBD1 matches 7 bases. The CDR3 contains 15 residues. J was trimmed by 7 bases and V by 3 bases; bases with no gene match: 9. CDR1 is LNHDA and CDR2 is SQIVND in the germline V gene (reference sequence). CDR3 protein: CASSIRTGFWQPQHF. CDR3 coding DNA: TGTGCCAGTAGTATTCGGACAGGTTTTTGGCAGCCCCAGCATTTT.

In regard to this clone: Its ends do not fully match the called genes, so a read error is possible. The chain joins TRBV18 to TRBJ1-2, with unresolved D. Per the germline V gene, CDR1 is KGHSH and CDR2 is LQKENI. The CDR3 has 15 amino acids. CDR3 coding DNA: TGTGCCAGCTCCCCACCCGGTCAACTTAACTATGGCTACACCTTC. Protein product: CASSPPGQLNYGYTF.

The chain links TRBV6-1 to TRBJ1-1; 9 bases match TRBD1. Losses at the gene ends were 4 bases for V and 2 bases for J; bases not matched to a gene: 5. Germline CDR1 MNHNS, CDR2 SASEGT. The CDR3 has 15 amino acids. DNA for the CDR3: TGTGCCAGCAGTGTGGGACAGGGAGGAAACACTGAAGCTTTCTTT. Translated: CASSVGQGGNTEAFF.

This sequence joins TRBV15 and TRBJ2-7; D perhaps matches TRBD2 (5 bases). V gave up 1 base and J gave up 2 bases, with 12 bases separating them. Germline CDR1 reads LNHNV; CDR2 reads YYDKDF (reference sequence). This CDR3 has 15 amino acids. The CDR3 sequence: CATSRGVSGTYEQYF. CDR3 in DNA: TGTGCCACCAGCAGAGGGGTATCCGGGACCTACGAGCAGTACTTC. The whole variable domain, remainder taken from reference TRBV15 and TRBJ2-7, is DAMVIQNPRYQVTQFGKPVTLSCSQTLNHNVMYWYQQKSSQAPKLLFHYYDKDFNNEADTPDNFQSRRPNTSFCFLDIRSPGLGDTAMYLCATSRGVSGTYEQYFGPGTRLTVT.

The J gene is TRBJ2-5, the V gene TRBV19, with 8 bases lining up with TRBD1. CDR1 is LNHDA, CDR2 SQIVND, per germline (reference sequence). V shed 5 bases and J 6 bases; nucleotides not matched to a gene: 14. The CDR3 sequence is 16 residues long. This CDR3 reads CASSSPGQASAKTQYF. In nucleotides, the CDR3 is TGTGCCAGTAGTTCTCCGGGACAGGCCTCCGCAAAGACCCAGTACTTC.

The genes are TRBV7-8 and TRBJ2-2, with 9 nucleotides matching TRBD1. V lost 5 bases and J lost 8; bases outside the gene matches: 15. This CDR3 comprises 17 residues. The germline V gene has CDR1 SGHVS and CDR2 FQNEAQ. CDR3 protein: CASSHLGTGPTEGELFF. CDR3 sequence (DNA): TGTGCCAGCAGCCACCTCGGGACAGGGCCCACAGAGGGGGAGCTGTTTTTT. Using reference TRBV7-8 and TRBJ2-2 for the parts outside the CDR3, the full variable domain is GAGVSQSPRYKVAKRGQDVALRCDPISGHVSLFWYQQALGQGPEFLTYFQNEAQLDKSGLPSDRFFAERPEGSVSTLKIQRTQQEDSAVYLCASSHLGTGPTEGELFFGEGSRLTVL.

The chain is built from TRBV9 and TRBJ2-3; 10 positions agree with TRBD2. Germline V gene sequence: CDR1 SGDLS, CDR2 YYNGEE. V was pared by 0 bases and J by 2 bases, with 3 bases of the junction left unmatched. The CDR3 length is 16 residues. CDR3 coding DNA: TGTGCCAGCAGCGTAGGAGGGACTAGCGACACAGATACGCAGTATTTT. Protein product: CASSVGGTSDTDTQYF.

The rearrangement joins TRBV5-1 to TRBJ2-7, with 12 bases matching TRBD2. V dropped 3 bases and J dropped 0; count of bases not matched to a gene: 10. This CDR3 contains 18 residues. Germline CDR1 and CDR2: SGHRS and YFSETQ. CDR3 loop: CASSYQLAGGADSYEQYF. CDR3 sequence (DNA): TGCGCCAGCAGCTATCAACTAGCGGGAGGAGCAGACTCCTACGAGCAGTACTTC. The full variable domain, in which reference TRBV5-1 and TRBJ2-7 provide the parts outside the CDR3, is KAGVTQTPRYLIKTRGQQVTLSCSPISGHRSVSWYQQTPGQGLQFLFEYFSETQRNKGNFPGRFSGRQFSNSRSEMNVSTLELGDSALYLCASSYQLAGGADSYEQYFGPGTRLTVT.

V is TRBV28 and J is TRBJ1-4; 8 bases are shared with TRBD1. The V and J ends lost 7 bases and 8 bases, in that order; junction bases with no gene match: 12. CDR1 and CDR2 (germline): MDHEN, SYDVKM. The CDR3 runs to 15 residues. The CDR3 protein is CASIPSQGAGEKLFF. The CDR3 DNA reads TGTGCCAGCATCCCATCGCAGGGGGCTGGGGAAAAACTGTTTTTT.

The genes are TRBV19 and TRBJ1-2; tentatively, D is TRBD1 (5 bases). The CDR3 is made up of 19 amino acids. V shed 6 bases and J shed 0 bases, with 26 bases lying between them. CDR1 and CDR2 (germline): LNHDA, SQIVND (reference sequence). CDR3 DNA: TGTGCCAGTAGATCATACTCCATCGGGCAGGGCGGCGCTAACTATGGCTACACCTTC. This translates into CASRSYSIGQGGANYGYTF. Based on the CDR3 plus reference TRBV19 and TRBJ1-2, the full variable domain is DGGITQSPKYLFRKEGQNVTLSCEQNLNHDAMYWYRQDPGQGLRLIYYSQIVNDFQKGDIAEGYSVSREKKESFPLTVTSAQKNPTAFYLCASRSYSIGQGGANYGYTFGSGTRLTVV.

The chain links TRBV19 to TRBJ1-5, with 9 bases identical to TRBD1. This CDR3 has 15 amino acids. CDR1 and CDR2 (germline): LNHDA, SQIVND (reference sequence). With V trimmed by 2 bases and J by 5 bases, 4 bases remained unmatched. The DNA for the CDR3 is TGTGCCAGTAGTATATTGGGACAGGGCCATCAGCCCCAGCATTTT. As protein: CASSILGQGHQPQHF.